This T cell receptor (beta chain) was captured in a study of response to subunit inactivated influenza vaccine. Points from the study as a whole: Authors suggested each seasonal flu vaccination may recruit only limited numbers of new T cells.

Germline V gives CDR1 LNHNV, CDR2 YYDKDF (reference sequence). Between the trimmed V and J ends, which lost 1 base and 7 bases, there was a span of 14 bases. This CDR3 spans 15 amino acids. This clonotype was found many times. Its specificity is unknown. MiXCR, applied by TCRdb to the RT-PCR reads, yields one record per CDR3 protein. This table holds 200,000 to 250,000 distinct CDR3 sequences, roughly an eighth found once. The receptor's source is a middle-aged man who received an inactivated influenza vaccine. This specimen consisted of non-naive T cells sorted from PBMCs, obtained roughly 15 days before vaccination. The chain recombines TRBV15 with TRBJ1-5; D uncertain. CDR3 amino acids: CATSRGAYPGQPQHF. CDR3 bases: TGTGCCACCAGCAGAGGGGCTTACCCGGGGCAGCCCCAGCATTTT.